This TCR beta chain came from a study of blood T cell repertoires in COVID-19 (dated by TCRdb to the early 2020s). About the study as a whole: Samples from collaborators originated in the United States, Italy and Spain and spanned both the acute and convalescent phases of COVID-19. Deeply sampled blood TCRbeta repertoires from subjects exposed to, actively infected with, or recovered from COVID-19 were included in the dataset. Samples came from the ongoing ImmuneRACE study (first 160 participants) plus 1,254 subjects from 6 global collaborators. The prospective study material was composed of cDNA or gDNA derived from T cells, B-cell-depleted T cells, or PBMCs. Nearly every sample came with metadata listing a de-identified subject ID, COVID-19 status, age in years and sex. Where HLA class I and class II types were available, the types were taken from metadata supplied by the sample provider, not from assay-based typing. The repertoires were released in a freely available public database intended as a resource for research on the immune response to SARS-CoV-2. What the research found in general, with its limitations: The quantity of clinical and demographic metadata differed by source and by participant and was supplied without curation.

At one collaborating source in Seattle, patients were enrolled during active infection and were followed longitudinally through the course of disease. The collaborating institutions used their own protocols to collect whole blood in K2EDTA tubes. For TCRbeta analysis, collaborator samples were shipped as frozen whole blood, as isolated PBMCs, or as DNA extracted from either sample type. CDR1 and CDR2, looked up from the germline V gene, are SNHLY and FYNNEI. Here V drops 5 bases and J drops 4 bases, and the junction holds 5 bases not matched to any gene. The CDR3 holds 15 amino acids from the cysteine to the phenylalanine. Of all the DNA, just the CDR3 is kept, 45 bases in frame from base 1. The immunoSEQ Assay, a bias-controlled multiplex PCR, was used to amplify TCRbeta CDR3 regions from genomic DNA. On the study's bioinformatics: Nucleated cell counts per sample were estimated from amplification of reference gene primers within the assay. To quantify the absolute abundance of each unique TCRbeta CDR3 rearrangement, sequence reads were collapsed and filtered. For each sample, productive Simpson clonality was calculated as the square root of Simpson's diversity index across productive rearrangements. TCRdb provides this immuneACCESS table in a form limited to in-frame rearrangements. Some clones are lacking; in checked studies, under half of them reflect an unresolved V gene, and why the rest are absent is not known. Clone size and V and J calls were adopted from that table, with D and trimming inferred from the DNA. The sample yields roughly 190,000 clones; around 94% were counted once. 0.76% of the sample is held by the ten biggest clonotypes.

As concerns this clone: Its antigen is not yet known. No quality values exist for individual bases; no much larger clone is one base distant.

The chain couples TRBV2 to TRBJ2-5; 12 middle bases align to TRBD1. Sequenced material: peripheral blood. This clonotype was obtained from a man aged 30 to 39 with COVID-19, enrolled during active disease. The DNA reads TGTGCCAGCAGTTCCGGGACAGGGGGCAGAGAGACCCAGTACTTC. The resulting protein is CASSSGTGGRETQYF.